One T cell receptor (beta chain) is described in this entry. The antigen remains undetermined. This entry is derived from a study of T-cell reconstitution after alpha-beta-depleted transplantation in children. TCRbeta library construction was performed incorporating unique molecular identifiers. In TCRdb, the PCR reads were re-called with MiXCR into one record per CDR3 protein. The data show approximately 630,000 distinct CDR3 sequences, around 12% seen once. Study-wide findings and caveats: Approximately two months post-transplant, alpha-beta T cells reportedly originated from several hundred expanded graft clones. Most T-cell counts and diversity one year after the transplant came from T cells that were newly produced. Surviving recipient T cells and intrathymic progenitors accounted for some patients' high TCRbeta diversity at day 60.

After removal of 0 bases from V and 9 bases from J, the junction contained 14 bases not matched to a gene. The CDR3 contains 16 residues. CDR1 and CDR2 (germline): SGHRS, YFSETQ. The source material was PBMCs, sampled before TCRalphabeta/CD19-depleted stem cell transplant. The TCR sequence derives from a girl aged 2-15 years with congenital amegakaryocytic thrombocytopenia, due to receive a stem cell transplant. The genes are TRBV5-1 and TRBJ2-5, with TRBD1 matching over 7 bases. As DNA, the CDR3 is TGCGCCAGCAGCTTGGTTACGGGACAGTCATCAGGGGCCCAGTACTTC. Amino acid sequence: CASSLVTGQSSGAQYF.